Following are 19 T cell receptor beta chains from one sample sequenced in a study of shared clonotypes between healthy human individuals. Using immunoSEQ multiplex PCR, the repertoire was profiled, and TCRdb retains in-frame clones only, with some absent. The repertoire consists of around 1.4 million clones, with around 98.5% occurring once and the leading ten covering roughly 0.36%. The sequenced sample was naive CD4+ T cells sorted from blood. Sample subset: CD45RA+ positively selected. These receptors originate from a man younger than 40 in good health.

CDR3 protein: CASSLAGGYQETQYF. The CDR3 bases are TGTGCCAGCTCATTAGCGGGCGGCTACCAAGAGACCCAGTACTTC. This chain connects TRBV18 to TRBJ2-5, with 7 bases matching TRBD2. This CDR3 contains 15 residues. CDR1 is KGHSH and CDR2 is LQKENI in the germline V gene. Trimming removed 5 bases from V and 0 bases from J; junction bases left unmatched: 6.

The chain uses TRBV11-2 and TRBJ1-1, with no clear D. Trimming took off 3 bases at V and 1 base at J, with 3 bases between the two ends. This CDR3 has 12 residues. CDR1 is SGHAT and CDR2 is FQNNGV in the germline V gene. CDR3 bases: TGTGCCAGCAGCTTCGAGAACACTGAAGCTTTCTTT. This translates into CASSFENTEAFF.

The chain carries TRBV29-1 and TRBJ2-1; TRBD1 matches at 8 bases. This CDR3 contains 13 residues. V was pared by 6 bases and J by 12 bases, with 13 bases of the junction left unmatched. Germline CDR1 reads SQVTM; CDR2 reads ANQGSEA. This CDR3 is CSVAGQALGGQFF. CDR3 nucleotides: TGCAGCGTCGCGGGACAGGCCCTGGGCGGGCAGTTCTTC.

The chain carries TRBV11-2 and TRBJ1-4, with 7 positions matching TRBD1. From germline, CDR1 is SGHAT and CDR2 FQNNGV. The CDR3 extends over 13 amino acids. With V trimmed by 3 bases and J by 11 bases, 6 bases remained unmatched. CDR3 DNA sequence: TGTGCCAGCAGCTTGACAGGGAGGGATAAACTGTTTTTT. This codes for CASSLTGRDKLFF.

The genes are TRBV5-1 and TRBJ2-7, with a tentative D call TRBD1 (6 bases). V dropped 2 bases and J dropped 6 bases, with 15 bases sitting between them. Germline V gene sequence: CDR1 SGHRS, CDR2 YFSETQ. The CDR3 contains 14 residues. This CDR3 is CASSLTGTLGEQYF. Here the CDR3 DNA reads TGCGCCAGCAGCTTAACTGGGACACTCGGCGAGCAGTACTTC.

The J gene is TRBJ1-2, the V gene TRBV20-1, with no clear D. Between the trimmed V and J ends, which lost 6 bases and 6 bases, there was a span of 8 bases. The CDR3 sequence is 10 residues long. Germline lookup yields CDR1 DFQATT and CDR2 SNEGSKA (reference sequence). CDR3 sequence: CSAHSDGYTF. In DNA form, the CDR3 reads TGCAGTGCCCACTCGGATGGCTACACCTTC.

V and J are TRBV19 and TRBJ2-1; 10 positions agree with TRBD2. With 5 bases clipped from V and 15 bases from J, the junction kept 7 bases outside the gene matches. The V gene's germline CDR1 is LNHDA and CDR2 SQIVND (reference sequence). The CDR3 covers 12 residues. This CDR3 is CASSPLAGVRFF. CDR3 nucleotides: TGTGCCAGTAGTCCCCTAGCGGGAGTTCGGTTCTTC.

The V call is TRBV6-5, the J call TRBJ2-3; either TRBD1 or TRBD2 may fit D (5 bases each). CDR3 length equals 14 residues. Germline loops: CDR1 MNHEY, CDR2 SVGAGI. V lost 0 bases, J lost 6 bases, and 10 bases lay in between. The CDR3 loop reads CASSYSMGVDTQYF. The CDR3 region has the DNA TGTGCCAGCAGTTACTCGATGGGGGTTGATACGCAGTATTTT.

The chain joins TRBV11-2 to TRBJ2-1; 10 nucleotides line up with TRBD2. From germline, CDR1 is SGHAT and CDR2 FQNNGV. J was trimmed by 7 bases and V by 1 base; bases with no gene match: 7. The CDR3 length is 16 residues. The CDR3 nucleotides are TGTGCCAGCAGCTTAGTACGGCTAGCGGGAGTGAATGAGCAGTTCTTC. Translating it yields CASSLVRLAGVNEQFF.

This sequence joins TRBV2 and TRBJ1-1; TRBD1 agrees at 8 bases. V lost 3 bases, J lost 4 bases, and 4 bases stayed unmatched. There are 14 residues in the CDR3. From germline, CDR1 is SNHLY and CDR2 FYNNEI. CDR3 in DNA: TGTGCCAGCAGTGAGGCAGGGGGCGTCACTGAAGCTTTCTTT. Translating it yields CASSEAGGVTEAFF.

The gene calls are TRBV5-6 and TRBJ2-1; 10 bases agree with TRBD2. The CDR3 contains 14 residues. Germline V gene lookup returns CDR1 SGHDT and CDR2 YYEEEE. Trimming removed 4 bases from V and 7 bases from J; junction bases left unmatched: 5. CDR3 sequence: CASSVSGRRNEQFF. Here the CDR3 DNA reads TGTGCCAGCAGCGTTAGCGGGAGGAGGAATGAGCAGTTCTTC. Full variable domain (outside the CDR3, taken from reference TRBV5-6 and TRBJ2-1): DAGVTQSPTHLIKTRGQQVTLRCSPKSGHDTVSWYQQALGQGPQFIFQYYEEEERQRGNFPDRFSGHQFPNYSSELNVNALLLGDSALYLCASSVSGRRNEQFFGPGTRLTVL.

Comment on this clone: The identical CDR3 is also encoded by other nucleotide sequences in the sample. V gene TRBV5-1 combines with J gene TRBJ2-1; D gene unclear. The CDR3 loop spans 16 amino acids. Germline V gene sequence: CDR1 SGHRS, CDR2 YFSETQ. With 2 bases removed from V and 0 bases from J, the gap between germline ends came to 12 bases. CDR3 protein: CASSLSGSSSYNEQFF. The CDR3 bases are TGCGCCAGCAGCTTATCCGGGTCGAGCTCCTACAATGAGCAGTTCTTC.

The chain joins TRBV4-3 to TRBJ2-1, with D perhaps matching TRBD1 (7 bases). This CDR3 spans 15 amino acids. V lost 3 bases and J 3 bases, leaving 12 bases between the germline ends. Germline CDR1 and CDR2: LGHNA and YSLEER. The CDR3 sequence is CASSHRQGGYNEQFF. The CDR3 nucleotides read TGCGCCAGCAGCCACCGGCAGGGGGGCTACAATGAGCAGTTCTTC.

The chain couples TRBV14 to TRBJ2-5; D unresolved. This CDR3 spans 15 amino acids. V was pared by 5 bases and J by 5 bases, with 18 bases between. Germline lookup yields CDR1 SGHDN and CDR2 FVKESK. DNA for the CDR3: TGTGCCAGCAGCTCCTCGTCGCGAGCCAGGGAGACCCAGTACTTC. Its protein product is CASSSSSRARETQYF. The full variable domain, with the rest looked up from reference TRBV14 and TRBJ2-5, is EAGVTQFPSHSVIEKGQTVTLRCDPISGHDNLYWYRRVMGKEIKFLLHFVKESKQDESGMPNNRFLAERTGGTYSTLKVQPAELEDSGVYFCASSSSSRARETQYFGPGTRLLVL.

The rearrangement uses TRBV29-1 and TRBJ1-4; D not resolved. Germline V gives CDR1 SQVTM, CDR2 ANQGSEA. Trimming took off 7 bases at V and 11 bases at J, with 14 bases between the two ends. This CDR3 spans 11 amino acids. The DNA for the CDR3 is TGCAGCGCTGCCGTCGAACAGAAACTGTTTTTT. Its protein is CSAAVEQKLFF. Combining the CDR3 with reference TRBV29-1 and TRBJ1-4 gives the whole variable domain SAVISQKPSRDICQRGTSLTIQCQVDSQVTMMFWYRQQPGQSLTLIATANQGSEATYESGFVIDKFPISRPNLTFSTLTVSNMSPEDSSIYLCSAAVEQKLFFGSGTQLSVL.

CDR3 coding DNA: TGTGCCAGCAGTGAATACACTAGCGGATCCTACGAGCAGTACTTC. Encoded protein: CASSEYTSGSYEQYF. The V call is TRBV2, the J call TRBJ2-7; 8 positions agree with TRBD2. From germline, CDR1 is SNHLY and CDR2 FYNNEI. The CDR3 has 15 amino acids. J gave up 1 base and V 2 bases, and 4 bases lay outside the gene matches.

J is TRBJ2-1 and V is TRBV7-8; 9 positions match TRBD2. V trimming: 4 bases; J trimming: 6 bases; junction bases outside the gene matches: 10. CDR1 is SGHVS, CDR2 FQNEAQ, per germline. The CDR3 totals 16 residues. CDR3 coding DNA: TGTGCCAGCAGCTCCATCCCCGGGACTAGCTTCAATGAGCAGTTCTTC. This translates into CASSSIPGTSFNEQFF.

The chain carries TRBV19 and TRBJ2-2, with 12 bases fitting TRBD1. The CDR3 length is 18 residues. Germline trimming cut 4 bases from V and 6 bases from J; bases unmatched to any gene: 12. Germline lookup yields CDR1 LNHDA and CDR2 SQIVND (reference sequence). CDR3 DNA: TGTGCCAGTAGTAGGGGACAGGGGGCTCCCTCTGTCTCCGGGGAGCTGTTTTTT. It is translated as CASSRGQGAPSVSGELFF.

The chain uses TRBV5-8 and TRBJ1-2, with D possibly being TRBD1 (5 bases). The germline V gene has CDR1 SGHTS and CDR2 YDEGEE. V was shortened by 7 bases and J by 4 bases, with 20 bases between the two germline ends. There are 15 residues in the CDR3. This CDR3 reads CASLTGGVIAYGYTF. The CDR3 DNA reads as TGTGCCAGCCTAACGGGGGGGGTCATTGCCTATGGCTACACCTTC.